This TCR beta chain was identified during a study of T cells in Graves' hyperthyroidism and ophthalmopathy. The CDR3 regions of TCR beta were amplified from RNA transcripts. A set of HTBI primers served as the primers for a first-round RT-PCR of the TCR CDR3. TCRdb re-called the multiplex PCR reads through MiXCR, storing one row per CDR3 protein. The top ten clones hold 11% of a sample with some 500,000 distinct CDR3 sequences, approximately 25% of them seen once. The CDR3 totals 12 residues. J gave up 9 bases and V 4 bases, and 5 bases lay outside the gene matches. CDR1 MGHDK and CDR2 SYGVNS come from the germline V gene. This clonotype was observed at least ten times.

This chain uses TRBV25-1 with TRBJ1-2; TRBD1 agrees at 7 bases. The receptor was derived from a young woman with Graves' ophthalmopathy. The sample taken for sequencing was blood. CDR3 sequence (DNA): TGTGCCAGCAGTGGACAGGGTTGGAGCTACACCTTC. Amino acids: CASSGQGWSYTF.